Given below is one T cell receptor (beta chain) in context. Its antigen remains unidentified. Healthy Caucasian individuals made up all the donors. The data are from a study of identical twins. Study results and limitations: Twin pairs had excess sharing that was weaker in beta out-of-frame sequences. Clonotypes of the beta chain that were abundant in cord blood carried fewer insertions (memory repertoires showed none).

TCRdb reanalysed the 5' RACE reads using MiXCR and keeps one entry per CDR3 protein. There are fewer than 550,000 distinct CDR3 sequences in the sample; nearly 15% occur only once, and 0.44% lies in the top ten. V lost 5 bases, J lost 4 bases, and 16 bases lay in between. This CDR3 contains 15 residues. CDR1 MGHRA and CDR2 YSYEKL come from the germline V gene. Another study also made use of these data, one on yellow fever vaccine responses in identical twins.

This clonotype originated in a woman between 18 and 29 years old in good health. The sequenced sample was CD4+ T cells sorted from blood. The chain carries TRBV4-1 and TRBJ2-3; D is unresolved. CDR3 in DNA: TGCGCCAGCAGCTTCTCACCCCCTACTTCAGATACGCAGTATTTT. Translated, it gives CASSFSPPTSDTQYF.